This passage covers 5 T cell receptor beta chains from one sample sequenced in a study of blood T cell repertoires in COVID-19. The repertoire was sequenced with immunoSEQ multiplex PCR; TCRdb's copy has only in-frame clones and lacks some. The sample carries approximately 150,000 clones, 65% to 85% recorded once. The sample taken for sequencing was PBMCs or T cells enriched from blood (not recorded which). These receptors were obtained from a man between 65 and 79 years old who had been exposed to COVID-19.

CDR3 in DNA: TGTGCCAGCAGTGGCGGGACAGGGAATCAGCCCCAGCATTTT. This sequence encodes CASSGGTGNQPQHF. The chain links TRBV2 to TRBJ1-5, with 9 positions matching TRBD1. The CDR3 sequence is 14 residues long. Germline CDR1 and CDR2: SNHLY and FYNNEI. V lost 4 bases, J lost 4 bases, and 2 bases stayed unmatched.

The CDR3 DNA is TGTGCCAGCAGCTTAGCATATGAGGATGGCTACACCTTC. Translated: CASSLAYEDGYTF. J is TRBJ1-2 and V is TRBV7-9; no clear D. Trimming cost V 0 bases and J 6 bases, with 8 bases left between them. Germline CDR1 and CDR2: SEHNR and FQNEAQ (reference sequence). CDR3 length: 13 amino acids.

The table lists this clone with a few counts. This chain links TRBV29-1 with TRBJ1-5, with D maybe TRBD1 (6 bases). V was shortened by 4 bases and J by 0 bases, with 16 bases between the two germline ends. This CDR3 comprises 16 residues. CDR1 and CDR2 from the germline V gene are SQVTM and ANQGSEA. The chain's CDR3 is CSVAEGGASSNQPQHF. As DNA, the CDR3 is TGCAGCGTTGCAGAAGGGGGAGCCAGTAGCAATCAGCCCCAGCATTTT.

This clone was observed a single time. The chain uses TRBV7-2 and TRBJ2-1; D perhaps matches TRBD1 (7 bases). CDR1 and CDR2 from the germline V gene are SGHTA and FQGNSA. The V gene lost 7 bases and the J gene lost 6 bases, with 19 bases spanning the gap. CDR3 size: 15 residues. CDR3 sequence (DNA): TGTGCCAGCAACTACCAGGGGGGCCGTCGCAATGAGCAGTTCTTC. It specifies CASNYQGGRRNEQFF. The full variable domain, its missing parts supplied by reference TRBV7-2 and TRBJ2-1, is GAGVSQSPSNKVTEKGKDVELRCDPISGHTALYWYRQSLGQGLEFLIYFQGNSAPDKSGLPSDRFSAERTGGSVSTLTIQRTQQEDSAVYLCASNYQGGRRNEQFFGPGTRLTVL.

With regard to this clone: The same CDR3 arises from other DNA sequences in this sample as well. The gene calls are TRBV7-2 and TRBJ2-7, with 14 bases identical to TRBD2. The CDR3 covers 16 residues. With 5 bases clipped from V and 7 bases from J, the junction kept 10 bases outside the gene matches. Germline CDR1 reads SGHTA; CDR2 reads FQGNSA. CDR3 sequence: CASSPGLAGGRREQYF. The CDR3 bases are TGTGCCAGCAGCCCCGGACTAGCGGGGGGACGACGAGAGCAGTACTTC.